The entry below gives a single T cell receptor (beta chain) sequence along with its context. The sample belongs to a study of blood T cells in healthy people across ages. For the second PCR, which ran for 7 to 11 cycles, a sample-barcoded 5' primer and a J-beta primer mix were used. MiXCR, applied by TCRdb to the 5' RACE reads, yields one record per CDR3 protein. The table includes hundreds of thousands of distinct CDR3 sequences, around 24% detected once. V lost 3 bases and J lost 1, with 9 bases in between. The CDR3 extends over 13 amino acids. Germline assignment: CDR1 DFQATT and CDR2 SNEGSKA (reference sequence). These data also formed part of another study, on T cells of mothers and their children. Turning to that study: Thymic selection shapes TCR recombination output in related pairs, and it does so similarly in unrelated pairs.

The chain couples TRBV20-1 to TRBJ2-5, with a tentative D call TRBD1 (6 bases). Sequencing was performed on blood. The source is a boy aged 5 to 17 in good health. The CDR3, as DNA: TGCAGTGCTAGGCCGACAGGCCAAGAGACCCAGTACTTC. This sequence encodes CSARPTGQETQYF.